This TCR beta chain appears in the sequencing data of a study of glioma-infiltrating T cells. The germline gives CDR1 MDHEN, CDR2 SYDVKM. The CDR3 runs 15 residues. Worth noting for this clonotype: A read error may account for a junction end that differs from germline.

Using RNA template, CDR3s of TCR alpha and beta were amplified with iRepertoire arm-PCR. Using its own MiXCR run on the multiplex PCR reads, TCRdb lists one record per CDR3 protein. This repertoire shows roughly 3,100 distinct CDR3 sequences, about two fifths found once; its top ten account for approximately 52%. Sequencing used glioma tissue, nonneoplastic brain tissue, or PBMCs (not recorded which). This receptor was identified in a human donor with low-grade glioma or glioblastoma, undergoing nonglioma brain surgery, or in good health (not recorded which). This sequence joins TRBV28 and TRBJ1-1; D is undetermined. The CDR3 reads CASSTTEHGEIEAFF. DNA of the CDR3: TGTGCCAGCAGTACGACTGAGCATGGCGAAATTGAAGCCTTCTTT.